Listed below are T cell receptor beta chains from one sample, sequenced in a study of T-cell reconstitution after alpha-beta-depleted transplantation in children. TCRdb itself ran the PCR reads through MiXCR, one entry per CDR3 protein. The sample has 700,000 to 850,000 distinct CDR3 sequences, 15% to 20% seen once. Specimen: PBMCs, mostly from graft donor cells, collected 360 days after TCRalphabeta/CD19-depleted stem cell transplant. These receptors originate from a male patient younger than 18 who had a stem cell transplant for acute lymphoblastic leukemia, so the T cells may come from the graft donor. The CDR3 runs from the conserved cysteine through the conserved F or W.

>17|TRBJ2-1|TRBV5-1
CASSLREPDRAYNEQFF
>20|TRBJ2-1|TRBV7-6
CASSFGVGYEQLSSYNEQFF
>14|TRBJ2-7|TRBV12-3/TRBV12-4
CASSPGTGPYEQYF
>12|TRBJ2-4|TRBV4-2
CASSQAGTSVFF
>13|TRBJ1-5|TRBV5-8
CASVPRTYQPQHF
>14|TRBJ2-7|TRBV12-3/TRBV12-4
CASSPGTVDYEQYF
>15|TRBJ1-2|TRBV25-1
CASSEWGGRNYGYTF
>17|TRBJ2-7|TRBV4-2
CASSQVAGVKVFDEQYF
>17|TRBJ2-1|TRBV9
CASSSWDRGPIYNEQFF
>15|TRBJ1-4|TRBV10-3
CAISESGTGREKLFF
>16|TRBJ2-1|TRBV3-1
CASSQDTGTSFNEQFF
>10|TRBJ1-2|TRBV29-1
CSVEDMRYTF
>19|TRBJ2-1|TRBV7-4
CASSPSGTSGRGDHNEQFF
>16|TRBJ1-6|TRBV5-4
CASSLGTSRNNSPLHF
>14|TRBJ1-1|TRBV7-2
CASSSPTRNTEAFF
>16|TRBJ2-1|TRBV6-5
CASSYSFGRGLGEQFF
>16|TRBJ2-3|TRBV25-1
CASSETQGRGTDTQYF
>15|TRBJ1-4|TRBV7-3
CASSLTGGANEKLFF
>8|TRBJ2-1|TRBV30
CAWREGFF
>16|TRBJ2-1|TRBV4-1
CASSHLTGGRDNEQFF
>16|TRBJ1-5|TRBV20-1
CSARDQLKMGNQPQHF
>15|TRBJ2-1|TRBV7-7
CASSRTGTGYNEQFF